One sample yielded the 3 T cell receptor beta chains listed below, sequenced in a study of regulatory T cells in long-lasting Graves disease. Library construction for TCR beta used iRepertoire HTBI primers and Arm-PCR of CDR3 regions. TCRdb reprocessed the multiplex PCR reads with MiXCR, giving one entry per CDR3 protein. The top ten hold 42% of the sample, which has roughly 700,000 distinct CDR3 sequences, about 32% seen once. Time point described: persistent/refractory GD, antithyroid drugs over 5 years with positive TRAb. The TCR library was made from RNA that had been extracted from PBMCs in TRIzol. The sample was peripheral blood mononuclear cells (PBMCs), taken when the disease was refractory, from a patient treated with antithyroid drugs. The receptors were sampled from a female donor with Graves disease.

The chain uses TRBV28 and TRBJ1-3; TRBD1 is a possible D gene (5 bases). This CDR3 comprises 16 residues. The V end was cut by 3 bases, the J end by 0 bases, with 12 bases between. Germline-derived CDR1 and CDR2 are MDHEN and SYDVKM. The CDR3 sequence is CASSFGGVSSGNTIYF. DNA for the CDR3: TGTGCCAGCAGTTTCGGAGGGGTTAGCTCTGGAAACACCATATATTTT.

The CDR3 DNA follows: TGTGCCACTCCGTGGGTGGGGAACACTGAAGCTTTCTTT. It translates to CATPWVGNTEAFF. The chain recombines TRBV24-1 with TRBJ1-1; D uncertain. CDR3 length equals 13 residues. Trimming left V 10 bases short and J 1 base short, with 12 bases between. Germline CDR1 is KGHDR and CDR2 is SFDVKD.

This clonotype was counted many times. V is TRBV12-3 or TRBV12-4 and J is TRBJ1-5, with unresolved D. This CDR3 is 16 amino acids long. Trimming took 3 bases from V and 1 from J, leaving 13 bases between them. The chain's CDR3 is CASSLTPFGSNQPQHF. As DNA, the CDR3 is TGTGCCAGCAGTTTGACTCCCTTTGGCAGCAATCAGCCCCAGCATTTT.